A single sample is the source of the 21 T cell receptor beta chains below, sequenced in a study of CD8+ T cells in alopecia areata. cDNA prepared by RNA extraction and subsequent reverse transcription served as the template for sequencing. The data were produced by immunoSEQ multiplex PCR, yet TCRdb's version contains in-frame clones alone and is incomplete. The sample lists 150,000 or so clones, over 45% occurring once. The sequenced material came from CD4+ T cells sorted from blood. The receptors were gathered from a human donor with alopecia areata.

This chain uses TRBV27 with TRBJ2-1; D call uncertain. This CDR3 has 14 residues. The germline V and J ends were trimmed by 10 bases and 5 bases, with 18 bases remaining between them. Germline V lookup: CDR1 MNHEY, CDR2 SMNVEV (reference sequence). The DNA for the CDR3 is TGTGCCACCCGGCGCCCTACTCAAAACAATGAGCAGTTCTTC. This translates into CATRRPTQNNEQFF.

The V call is TRBV9, the J call TRBJ2-5; D is unresolved. Germline CDR1 and CDR2: SGDLS and YYNGEE. V dropped 4 bases and J dropped 5 bases, with 9 bases sitting between them. This CDR3 is 12 amino acids long. CDR3 nucleotides: TGTGCCAGCAGCCTCCTGGGGGAGACCCAGTACTTC. It is translated as CASSLLGETQYF.

The table lists this clone with a few counts. J is TRBJ2-7 and V is TRBV2; 7 nucleotides align to TRBD1. V lost 6 bases, J lost 2 bases, and 7 bases stayed unmatched. CDR1 is SNHLY, CDR2 FYNNEI, per germline. This CDR3 spans 14 amino acids. This CDR3 is CASSATGFTYEQYF. DNA for the CDR3: TGTGCCAGCAGCGCGACAGGGTTTACCTACGAGCAGTACTTC.

The V gene is TRBV5-1, the J gene TRBJ2-3; maybe TRBD2 (6 bases). The CDR3 totals 14 residues. V lost 4 bases and J 6 bases, leaving 15 bases between the germline ends. Germline values: CDR1 SGHRS, CDR2 YFSETQ. CDR3 DNA: TGCGCCAGCAGCGGGGGACTCCCTGGTGATACGCAGTATTTT. Its protein is CASSGGLPGDTQYF.

The chain has TRBV30 and TRBJ2-1; unclear D gene. The V end lost 2 bases, the J end lost 12 bases, and 14 bases lay between the germline ends. The CDR3 spans 12 residues. From germline, CDR1 is GTSNPN and CDR2 SVGIG (reference sequence). DNA of the CDR3: TGTGCCTGGAGTCTAGATCGGTCCTGGCAGTTCTTC. This sequence encodes CAWSLDRSWQFF.

This clone turned up a few times. The chain carries TRBV28 and TRBJ1-5, with 8 bases fitting TRBD1. With V trimmed by 11 bases and J by 6 bases, 3 bases remained unmatched. The CDR3 spans 11 residues. Germline V gene lookup returns CDR1 MDHEN and CDR2 SYDVKM. The CDR3 spells CAAGGFQPQHF. The CDR3 DNA reads as TGTGCCGCAGGGGGCTTTCAGCCCCAGCATTTT.

This clone was counted a few times. The chain couples TRBV15 to TRBJ2-7; 7 bases are shared with TRBD2. The V segment lost 0 bases and the J segment 6 bases; nucleotides outside the gene matches: 14. Germline V gene lookup returns CDR1 LNHNV and CDR2 YYDKDF (reference sequence). The CDR3 runs 17 residues. CDR3 sequence: CATSREGRPGGTTEQYF. CDR3 nucleotides: TGTGCCACCAGCAGAGAGGGAAGGCCCGGAGGGACTACCGAGCAGTACTTC. Looking up the rest from reference TRBV15 and TRBJ2-7 gives the full variable domain: DAMVIQNPRYQVTQFGKPVTLSCSQTLNHNVMYWYQQKSSQAPKLLFHYYDKDFNNEADTPDNFQSRRPNTSFCFLDIRSPGLGDTAMYLCATSREGRPGGTTEQYFGPGTRLTVT.

Remarks on this clone: Distinct nucleotide sequences in the sample also encode this CDR3. The chain has TRBV10-3 and TRBJ2-1, with D possibly being TRBD2 (6 bases). Germline loops: CDR1 ENHRY, CDR2 SYGVKD. This CDR3 is 11 amino acids long. Trimming pared 8 bases from V and 7 bases from J, leaving 9 bases between. The DNA for the CDR3 is TGTGCCATCGGAGGAGGGAATGAGCAGTTCTTC. It codes for CAIGGGNEQFF.

The chain carries TRBV4-1 and TRBJ2-5, with D possibly called TRBD1 or TRBD2 (6 bases each). V was trimmed by 0 bases and J by 4 bases, leaving 9 bases between them. This CDR3 is built from 14 residues. Germline CDR1 reads MGHRA; CDR2 reads YSYEKL. The CDR3 DNA reads TGCGCCAGCAGCCAAGAAGGGGGGCGAGAGACCCAGTACTTC. It yields the protein CASSQEGGRETQYF.

The gene calls are TRBV19 and TRBJ1-2; D ambiguous. Looked up from germline, CDR1 is LNHDA and CDR2 is SQIVND (reference sequence). This CDR3 comprises 14 residues. V dropped 0 bases and J dropped 5 bases, with 10 bases sitting between them. The CDR3 is CASSIDRAHYGYTF. The CDR3 nucleotides are TGTGCCAGTAGTATAGACCGGGCGCATTATGGCTACACCTTC.

The gene calls are TRBV6-6 and TRBJ1-1; the D is unclear. CDR3 size: 13 residues. Germline V gives CDR1 MNHNY, CDR2 SVGAGI (reference sequence). V dropped 5 bases and J dropped 3 bases, with 10 bases sitting between them. The CDR3 sequence is CASSAALDTEAFF. The CDR3 DNA is TGTGCCAGCAGTGCAGCTCTGGACACTGAAGCTTTCTTT.

This CDR3 is CASSRQGSNEKLFF. Here the CDR3 DNA reads TGTGCCAGCAGTAGACAGGGAAGTAACGAAAAACTGTTTTTT. The rearrangement joins TRBV6-5 to TRBJ1-4; TRBD1 matches at 7 bases. The CDR3 extends over 14 amino acids. Trimming cost V 5 bases and J 8 bases; bases outside gene matches: 8. Per germline, CDR1 MNHEY and CDR2 SVGAGI.

The J gene is TRBJ2-2, the V gene TRBV2; D remains ambiguous. This CDR3 is built from 14 residues. Trimming took 6 bases from V and 1 from J, leaving 9 bases between them. Looked up from germline, CDR1 is SNHLY and CDR2 is FYNNEI. The CDR3 DNA is TGTGCCAGCAGAGGGATAGTGAACACCGGGGAGCTGTTTTTT. It specifies CASRGIVNTGELFF.

V is TRBV6-5 and J is TRBJ2-2; D is possibly TRBD2 (7 bases). The CDR3 extends over 14 amino acids. CDR1 MNHEY and CDR2 SVGAGI come from the germline V gene. V was clipped by 7 bases and J by 8 bases, with 17 bases between them. CDR3 bases: TGTGCCAGCACCTTTGGGGGGGCGGCGGGGGAGCTGTTTTTT. Its protein product is CASTFGGAAGELFF.

This clone was seen a few times. This chain joins TRBV7-3 and TRBJ1-1; no clear D. Trimming shortened V by 0 bases and J by 0 bases, and 2 bases separated the two germline ends. Germline V CDR1 and CDR2: SGHTA, FQGTGA. The CDR3 is made up of 13 amino acids. CDR3 region: CASSLTMNTEAFF. The DNA for the CDR3 is TGTGCCAGCAGCTTAACCATGAACACTGAAGCTTTCTTT. The complete variable domain, with remaining parts taken from reference TRBV7-3 and TRBJ1-1, reads GAGVSQTPSNKVTEKGKYVELRCDPISGHTALYWYRQSLGQGPEFLIYFQGTGAADDSGLPNDRFFAVRPEGSVSTLKIQRTERGDSAVYLCASSLTMNTEAFFGQGTRLTVV.

The chain employs TRBV27 and TRBJ1-1; no firm D call. V lost 4 bases and J 6 bases, leaving 15 bases between the germline ends. This CDR3 is 14 amino acids long. Germline loops: CDR1 MNHEY, CDR2 SMNVEV (reference sequence). CDR3 coding DNA: TGTGCCAGCAGTTCCCCGGGTTTAGGTTCTGAAGCTTTCTTT. Translated, it gives CASSSPGLGSEAFF.

The chain joins TRBV27 to TRBJ1-5; 8 nucleotides match TRBD1. V trimming: 3 bases; J trimming: 3 bases; junction bases outside the gene matches: 4. The CDR3 extends over 15 amino acids. The germline gives CDR1 MNHEY, CDR2 SMNVEV (reference sequence). The CDR3 spells CASSLTGADNQPQHF. CDR3 DNA: TGTGCCAGCAGTTTGACAGGGGCGGACAATCAGCCCCAGCATTTT.

The J gene is TRBJ2-7, the V gene TRBV20-1; D unresolved. Trimming cost V 1 base and J 7 bases, with 8 bases left between them. Germline CDR1 DFQATT, CDR2 SNEGSKA (reference sequence). This CDR3 is built from 11 residues. The CDR3 bases are TGCAGTGCTAGAGGACCCGGAGAGCAGTACTTC. The encoded protein is CSARGPGEQYF.

The gene calls are TRBV5-1 and TRBJ2-1, with unresolved D. The germline V gene encodes CDR1 SGHRS and CDR2 YFSETQ. The CDR3 length is 13 residues. Trimming removed 4 bases from V and 9 bases from J, with 14 bases in between. For the CDR3, the DNA is TGCGCCAGCAGCGCCGCCGACCAGATTGAGCAGTTCTTC. Translating it yields CASSAADQIEQFF.

This chain uses TRBV7-8 with TRBJ1-1; D may be TRBD1 (5 bases). V was shortened by 1 base and J by 9 bases, with 12 bases between the two germline ends. The length of the CDR3 is 13 residues. Germline values: CDR1 SGHVS, CDR2 FQNEAQ. CDR3 amino acids: CASSLVGTPKAFF. The CDR3, as DNA: TGTGCCAGCAGCTTAGTTGGGACCCCGAAAGCTTTCTTT. Based on the CDR3 plus reference TRBV7-8 and TRBJ1-1, the full variable domain is GAGVSQSPRYKVAKRGQDVALRCDPISGHVSLFWYQQALGQGPEFLTYFQNEAQLDKSGLPSDRFFAERPEGSVSTLKIQRTQQEDSAVYLCASSLVGTPKAFFGQGTRLTVV.

J is TRBJ2-6 and V is TRBV7-9, with D uncertain. There are 15 residues in the CDR3. Germline assignment: CDR1 SEHNR and CDR2 FQNEAQ (reference sequence). V was cut by 3 bases and J by 0 bases, with 6 bases left in between. The CDR3 is CASSLTHSGANVLTF. The CDR3 DNA reads as TGTGCCAGCAGCTTGACCCACTCTGGGGCCAACGTCCTGACTTTC.